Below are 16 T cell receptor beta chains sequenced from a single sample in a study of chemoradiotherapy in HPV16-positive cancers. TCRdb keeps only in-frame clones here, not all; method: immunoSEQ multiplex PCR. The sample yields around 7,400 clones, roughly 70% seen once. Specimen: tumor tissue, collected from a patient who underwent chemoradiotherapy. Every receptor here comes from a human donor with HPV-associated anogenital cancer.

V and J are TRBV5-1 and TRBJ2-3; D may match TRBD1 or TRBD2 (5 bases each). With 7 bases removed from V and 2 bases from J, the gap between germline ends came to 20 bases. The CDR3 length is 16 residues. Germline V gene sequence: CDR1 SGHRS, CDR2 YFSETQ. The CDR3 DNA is TGCGCCAGCCGGACCGGGGCAGGAGAGAACACAGATACGCAGTATTTT. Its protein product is CASRTGAGENTDTQYF.

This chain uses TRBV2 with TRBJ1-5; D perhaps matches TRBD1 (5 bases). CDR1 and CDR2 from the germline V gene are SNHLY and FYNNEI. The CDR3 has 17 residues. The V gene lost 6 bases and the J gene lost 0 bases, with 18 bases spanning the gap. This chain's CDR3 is CASRMEMEGNSNQPQHF. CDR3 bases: TGTGCCAGCAGAATGGAGATGGAGGGGAATAGCAATCAGCCCCAGCATTTT.

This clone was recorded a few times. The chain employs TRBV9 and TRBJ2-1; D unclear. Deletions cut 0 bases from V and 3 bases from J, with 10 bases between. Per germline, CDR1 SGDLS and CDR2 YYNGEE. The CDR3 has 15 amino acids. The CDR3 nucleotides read TGTGCCAGCAGCGTAGAGGACGGATTCTACAATGAGCAGTTCTTC. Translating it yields CASSVEDGFYNEQFF.

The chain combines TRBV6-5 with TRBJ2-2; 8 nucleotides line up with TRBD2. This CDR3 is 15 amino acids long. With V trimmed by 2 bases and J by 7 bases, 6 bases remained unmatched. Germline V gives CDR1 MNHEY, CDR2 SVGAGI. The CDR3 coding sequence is TGTGCCAGCAGTTACAAGATCCGGGGGGGCGGGGAGCTGTTTTTT. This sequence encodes CASSYKIRGGGELFF.

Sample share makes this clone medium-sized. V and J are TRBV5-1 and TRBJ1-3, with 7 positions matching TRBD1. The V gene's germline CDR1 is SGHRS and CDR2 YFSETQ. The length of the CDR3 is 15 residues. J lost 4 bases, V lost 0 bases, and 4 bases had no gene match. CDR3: CASSLGQGAGNTIYF. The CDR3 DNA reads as TGCGCCAGCAGCTTGGGACAGGGCGCCGGAAACACCATATATTTT. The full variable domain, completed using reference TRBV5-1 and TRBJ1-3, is KAGVTQTPRYLIKTRGQQVTLSCSPISGHRSVSWYQQTPGQGLQFLFEYFSETQRNKGNFPGRFSGRQFSNSRSEMNVSTLELGDSALYLCASSLGQGAGNTIYFGEGSWLTVV.

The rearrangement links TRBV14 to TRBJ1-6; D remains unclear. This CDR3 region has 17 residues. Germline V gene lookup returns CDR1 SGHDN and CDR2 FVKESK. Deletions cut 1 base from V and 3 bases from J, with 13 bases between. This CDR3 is CASSQATGKLYNSPLHF. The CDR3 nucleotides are TGTGCCAGCAGCCAAGCTACGGGGAAGCTCTATAATTCACCCCTCCACTTT.

The CDR3 coding sequence is TGTGCCAGCGGGGGTAACTACAATGAGCAGTTCTTC. Its translation: CASGGNYNEQFF. The gene calls are TRBV27 and TRBJ2-1; D possibly uses TRBD1 or TRBD2 (5 bases each). The V end was cut by 8 bases, the J end by 3 bases, with 8 bases between. CDR1 is MNHEY and CDR2 is SMNVEV in the germline V gene (reference sequence). CDR3 length: 12 residues.

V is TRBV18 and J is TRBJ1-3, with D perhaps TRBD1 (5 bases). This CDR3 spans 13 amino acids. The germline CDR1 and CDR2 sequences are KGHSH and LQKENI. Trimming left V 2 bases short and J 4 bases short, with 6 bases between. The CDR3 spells CASSPGDGNTIYF. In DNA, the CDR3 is TGTGCCAGCTCACCAGGGGACGGAAACACCATATATTTT.

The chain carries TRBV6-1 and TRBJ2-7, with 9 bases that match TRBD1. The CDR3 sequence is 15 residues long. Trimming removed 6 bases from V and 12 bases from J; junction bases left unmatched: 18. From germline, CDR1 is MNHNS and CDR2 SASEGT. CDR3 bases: TGTGCCAGCAGACGAATGACAACAGGGGGCGAGAGGGGGTACTTC. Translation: CASRRMTTGGERGYF.

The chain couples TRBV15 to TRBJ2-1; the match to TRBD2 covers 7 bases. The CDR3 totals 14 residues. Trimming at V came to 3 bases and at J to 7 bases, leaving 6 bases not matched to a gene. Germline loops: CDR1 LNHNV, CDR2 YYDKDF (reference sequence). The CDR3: CATSSYGLGNEQFF. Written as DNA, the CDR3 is TGTGCCACCAGCAGCTACGGACTAGGTAATGAGCAGTTCTTC.

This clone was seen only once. For the CDR3, the DNA is TGCAGTGGGGGGCGGGGAGCGCTAGATACGCAGTATTTT. Translating gives CSGGRGALDTQYF. The chain couples TRBV29-1 to TRBJ2-3, with D perhaps given as TRBD1 or TRBD2 (6 bases each). The CDR3 totals 13 residues. From germline, CDR1 is SQVTM and CDR2 ANQGSEA.

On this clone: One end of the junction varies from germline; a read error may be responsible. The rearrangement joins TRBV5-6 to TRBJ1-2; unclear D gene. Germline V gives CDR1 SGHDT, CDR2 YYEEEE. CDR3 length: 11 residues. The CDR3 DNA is TGTGCCAGCAGCTTGGGAGAATTGCTGAGCTTC. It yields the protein CASSLGELLSF.

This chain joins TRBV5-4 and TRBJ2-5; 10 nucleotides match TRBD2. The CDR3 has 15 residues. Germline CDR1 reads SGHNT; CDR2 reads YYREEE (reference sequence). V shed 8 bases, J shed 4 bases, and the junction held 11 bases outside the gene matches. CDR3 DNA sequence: TGTGCCAGGCAACTCCCGGGGACTAGCGCAGAGACCCAGTACTTC. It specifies CARQLPGTSAETQYF.

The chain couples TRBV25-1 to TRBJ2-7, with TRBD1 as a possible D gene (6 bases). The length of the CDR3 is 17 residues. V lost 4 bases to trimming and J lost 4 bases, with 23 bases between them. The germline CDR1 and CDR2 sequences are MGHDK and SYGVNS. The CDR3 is CASSGINREFPRYEQYF. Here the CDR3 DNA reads TGTGCCAGCAGTGGGATAAACAGGGAATTCCCACGTTACGAGCAGTACTTC.

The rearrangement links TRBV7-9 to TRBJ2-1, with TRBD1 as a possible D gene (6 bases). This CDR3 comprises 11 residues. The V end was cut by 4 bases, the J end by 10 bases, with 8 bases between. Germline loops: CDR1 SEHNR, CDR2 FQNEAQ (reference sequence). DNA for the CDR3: TGTGCCAGCAGCTGGACAGCCGAGCAGTTCTTC. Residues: CASSWTAEQFF.

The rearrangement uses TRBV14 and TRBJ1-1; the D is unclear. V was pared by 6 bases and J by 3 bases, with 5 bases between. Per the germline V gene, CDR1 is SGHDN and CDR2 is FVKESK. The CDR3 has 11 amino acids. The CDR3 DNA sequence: TGTGCCAGCAGAGGATACACTGAAGCTTTCTTT. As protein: CASRGYTEAFF.